This T cell receptor beta chain was sequenced during a study of human T cells and chemical hapten exposure. TCRdb recomputed calls from the RACE reads with MiXCR, one row per CDR3 protein. The table shows about 90,000 distinct CDR3 sequences, with 11% occurring only once. V dropped 3 bases and J dropped 3 bases, with 10 bases sitting between them. The CDR3 extends over 14 amino acids. The V gene's germline CDR1 is KGHDR and CDR2 SFDVKD. This sample's time point: patch test 3, about 24 weeks after DPC sensitization. Treatment given: therapeutic diphenylcyclopropenone sensitization with weekly scalp DPC. This clonotype was observed a handful of times.

The rearrangement links TRBV24-1 to TRBJ1-2; D gene uncertain. The sample was whole blood, taken in connection with sensitization to the hapten diphenylcyclopropenone (DPC). This sequence originates from a woman aged 25-40 years with alopecia areata. Some clones in this sample may be carry-over from other donors' samples. DNA of the CDR3: TGTGCCACCAGTGATCTTACAGTCCACTATGGCTACACCTTC. It translates to CATSDLTVHYGYTF.